This T cell receptor beta chain was sequenced for a study of shared clonotypes between healthy human individuals. Germline-derived CDR1 and CDR2 are GTSNPN and SVGIG (reference sequence). Trimming took off 4 bases at V and 0 bases at J, with 12 bases between the two ends. The CDR3 has 15 residues. Donation came from healthy HIV-negative adults that had no recent acute infections or vaccinations. In the original processing: ImmunoSEQ sequences covered only the junction and lacked quality scores; filtering therefore differed. TCRdb's table, derived via immunoSEQ multiplex PCR, lists solely in-frame clones and lacks some. V and J calls plus clone size are reproduced from that table; the DNA served to infer D and trimming. The sample records 450,000 to 500,000 clones, around 73% being singletons.

The chain uses TRBV30 and TRBJ2-2, with D possibly TRBD2 on 6 matching bases. This TCR derives from a woman between 35 and 50 years old in good health. Some clones in this sample may be carry-over from other donors' samples. Sequenced input: PBMCs. Here the CDR3 DNA reads TGTGCCTGGACTGCGGGACTGGCGAACACCGGGGAGCTGTTTTTT. Translated, it gives CAWTAGLANTGELFF.